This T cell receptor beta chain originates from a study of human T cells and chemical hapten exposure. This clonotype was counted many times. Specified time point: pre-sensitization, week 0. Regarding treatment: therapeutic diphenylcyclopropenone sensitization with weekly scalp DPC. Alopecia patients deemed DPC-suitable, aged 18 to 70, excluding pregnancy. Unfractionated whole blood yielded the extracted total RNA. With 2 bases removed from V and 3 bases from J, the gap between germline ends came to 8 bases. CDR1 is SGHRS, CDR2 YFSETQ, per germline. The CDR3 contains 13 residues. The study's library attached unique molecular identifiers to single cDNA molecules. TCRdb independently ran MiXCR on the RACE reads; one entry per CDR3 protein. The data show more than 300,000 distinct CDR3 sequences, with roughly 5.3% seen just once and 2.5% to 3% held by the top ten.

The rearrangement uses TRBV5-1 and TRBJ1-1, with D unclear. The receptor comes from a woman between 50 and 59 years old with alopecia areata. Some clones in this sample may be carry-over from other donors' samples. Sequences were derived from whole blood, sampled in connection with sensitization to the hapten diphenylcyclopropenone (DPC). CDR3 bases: TGCGCCAGCAGCTTTGGCGGGGACACTGAAGCTTTCTTT. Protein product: CASSFGGDTEAFF.